The next 13 T cell receptor beta chains were all read from a single sample in a study of glioma-infiltrating T cells after dendritic cell vaccination. Some clones are missing from TCRdb's copy, which holds only in-frame ones; the method was immunoSEQ multiplex PCR. The sample contains about 92,000 clones, about nine tenths of which appear only once. This specimen was blood, taken before dendritic cell vaccination. The receptors stem from a human donor with glioblastoma.

This clone was recorded only once. J is TRBJ2-2 and V is TRBV27; D possibly corresponds to TRBD2 (5 bases). V dropped 5 bases and J dropped 0 bases, with 7 bases sitting between them. Looked up from germline, CDR1 is MNHEY and CDR2 is SMNVEV (reference sequence). This CDR3 is built from 14 residues. CDR3 protein: CASSAGANTGELFF. CDR3 coding DNA: TGTGCCAGCAGTGCCGGGGCGAACACCGGGGAGCTGTTTTTT.

This clone turned up a few times. This sequence joins TRBV28 and TRBJ1-5, with a weak D call TRBD1 (5 bases). The CDR3 consists of 14 residues. Germline CDR1 is MDHEN and CDR2 is SYDVKM. The V end was cut by 5 bases, the J end by 0 bases, with 8 bases between. In nucleotides, the CDR3 is TGTGCCAGCAGTCGGGGGTATAGCAATCAGCCCCAGCATTTT. It specifies CASSRGYSNQPQHF.

This chain links TRBV27 with TRBJ2-1; 14 bases are a match to TRBD2. CDR1 is MNHEY, CDR2 SMNVEV, per germline (reference sequence). V dropped 3 bases and J dropped 8; count of bases not matched to a gene: 6. The CDR3 totals 16 residues. The CDR3 sequence: CASSLGLAGAIYEQFF. For the CDR3, the DNA is TGTGCCAGCAGTTTGGGACTAGCGGGAGCTATATATGAGCAGTTCTTC.

In its sample, this clone was seen once. The rearrangement links TRBV18 to TRBJ1-5, with 9 bases lining up with TRBD1. From germline, CDR1 is KGHSH and CDR2 LQKENI. V shed 2 bases and J 6 bases; nucleotides not matched to a gene: 11. This CDR3 is built from 17 residues. The CDR3 loop is CASSPTRGQGSGQPQHF. As DNA, the CDR3 is TGTGCCAGCTCACCAACTAGAGGACAGGGGTCAGGTCAGCCCCAGCATTTT.

There are a few counts of this clone. The V gene is TRBV29-1, the J gene TRBJ2-7; 7 bases are a match to TRBD1. In germline, CDR1 is SQVTM, CDR2 ANQGSEA. CDR3 size: 12 residues. The V gene end was trimmed by 3 bases and the J gene end by 6 bases; junction bases not matched to a gene: 5. The DNA of the CDR3 is TGCAGCGTTGACGACAGGGTGGGCGAGCAGTACTTC. Protein: CSVDDRVGEQYF.

A single count supports this clone. The chain has TRBV7-3 and TRBJ2-3; 7 bases match TRBD2. In germline, CDR1 is SGHTA, CDR2 FQGTGA. This CDR3 has 15 residues. The J segment lost 0 bases and the V segment lost 5 bases, leaving 5 bases of the junction unmatched. CDR3 sequence reads: CASSPRGGSTDTQYF. The CDR3 nucleotides are TGTGCCAGCAGCCCTCGCGGGGGAAGCACAGATACGCAGTATTTT.

This sequence joins TRBV20-1 and TRBJ1-4; TRBD1 matches at 7 bases. CDR3 length: 11 residues. Trimming removed 1 base from V and 11 bases from J; junction bases left unmatched: 1. CDR1 DFQATT and CDR2 SNEGSKA come from the germline V gene (reference sequence). The CDR3 DNA reads as TGCAGTGCTAGAGCACAGGGGAAACTGTTTTTT. This translates into CSARAQGKLFF.

The chain recombines TRBV19 with TRBJ1-5; the D gene is possibly TRBD1 (5 bases). V shed 0 bases and J shed 5 bases, with 20 bases lying between them. The CDR3 runs 18 residues. Germline V gives CDR1 LNHDA, CDR2 SQIVND (reference sequence). CDR3: CASSIDLAGRGGYQPQHF. The CDR3 region has the DNA TGTGCCAGTAGTATAGATCTGGCAGGGCGAGGTGGTTATCAGCCCCAGCATTTT.

This clone was seen only a few times. V and J are TRBV6-1 and TRBJ1-1; D may be TRBD1 (6 bases). CDR1 is MNHNS and CDR2 is SASEGT in the germline V gene. V was pared by 5 bases and J by 1 base, with 14 bases between. This CDR3 has 15 residues. The CDR3: CASSLNRDGNTEAFF. CDR3 bases: TGTGCCAGCAGTCTGAACAGGGATGGGAACACTGAAGCTTTCTTT.

The rearrangement uses TRBV7-9 and TRBJ2-5; D not resolved. Germline CDR1 SEHNR, CDR2 FQNEAQ (reference sequence). This CDR3 contains 15 residues. The ends were cut back, 2 bases at V and 2 bases at J, with 12 bases in the middle. CDR3 nucleotide sequence: TGTGCCAGCAGCTTATTGGCAGCGACTCAAGAGACCCAGTACTTC. Translating it yields CASSLLAATQETQYF.

This clone was picked up one time. The chain links TRBV5-4 to TRBJ2-3; D is possibly TRBD1 (6 bases). Germline V gene data show CDR1 as SGHNT and CDR2 as YYREEE (reference sequence). The CDR3 spans 15 residues. V was cut by 0 bases and J by 3 bases, with 11 bases left in between. CDR3 sequence: CASSLVTGTTDTQYF. The CDR3 region has the DNA TGTGCCAGCAGCTTGGTTACGGGGACAACAGATACGCAGTATTTT.

In this sample, this clone turned up once. The gene calls are TRBV7-3 and TRBJ2-1; 9 bases agree with TRBD2. Germline values: CDR1 SGHTA, CDR2 FQGTGA. The junction had 5 bases not matched to a gene; V was cut back by 2 bases and J by 6 bases. The CDR3 has 15 residues. CDR3 nucleotide sequence: TGTGCCAGCAGCTTAGGCCTAGCGGGACTCAATGAGCAGTTCTTC. It specifies CASSLGLAGLNEQFF.

This sequence joins TRBV4-1 and TRBJ2-7; D is uncertain. The CDR3 is made up of 13 amino acids. Per germline, CDR1 MGHRA and CDR2 YSYEKL. The V end lost 3 bases, the J end lost 1 base, and 7 bases lay between the germline ends. Here the CDR3 DNA reads TGCGCCAGCAGCCATGGCAGGTCCTACGAGCAGTACTTC. Encoded protein: CASSHGRSYEQYF.